This T cell receptor beta chain was obtained from a study of tumor and adjacent non-tumor tissue in lung cancer. Study-level points and caveats: Significantly higher TCR diversity was found in tumor than normal lung.

A modified ARM-PCR protocol with three rounds of nested PCR amplified TCRbeta. MiXCR was run by TCRdb on the multiplex PCR reads, yielding one entry per CDR3 protein. The table lists 65,000 to 90,000 distinct CDR3 sequences, around 70% of them singletons, with roughly an eighth in the top ten. The count of this clonotype is one. As yet, its antigen is unknown. Given the absence of the conserved phenylalanine or tryptophan at the CDR3 end, a read error is likely. The template was RNA from unsorted bulk tissue. This CDR3 is 15 amino acids long. CDR1 is SQVTM and CDR2 is ANQGSEA in the germline V gene. The source of this sequence is a woman aged 70-85 years with non-small cell lung cancer. The chain recombines TRBV29-1 with TRBJ2-7, with D maybe TRBD1 (7 bases). The sequenced material came from lung tumor tissue. CDR3 nucleotide sequence: TGCAGTGTTGAAGATCGGGGGACAGAGGCCCTCGAGCAGTACTCC. Protein product: CSVEDRGTEALEQYS.